This T cell receptor beta chain came from a study of cytomegalovirus exposure and HLA in healthy donors. Germline loops: CDR1 PRHDT, CDR2 FYEKMQ (reference sequence). This CDR3 has 15 amino acids. The V and J ends lost 3 bases and 0 bases respectively, with 10 bases between them. TCRdb's copy holds only in-frame clones and misses some; the assay was immunoSEQ multiplex PCR. The data show around 230,000 clones, with around 88% seen just once and around 1.2% held by the top ten. Sequenced: PBMCs. The rearrangement links TRBV13 to TRBJ2-3; no clear D. This TCR derives from a woman aged 30 to 39 in good health and CMV-seropositive. As DNA, the CDR3 is TGTGCCAGCAGCTTCCTTGGGCAAAGCACAGATACGCAGTATTTT. Its protein product is CASSFLGQSTDTQYF. The variable domain in full, with the rest retrieved from reference TRBV13 and TRBJ2-3, is AAGVIQSPRHLIKEKRETATLKCYPIPRHDTVYWYQQGPGQDPQFLISFYEKMQSDKGSIPDRFSAQQFSDYHSELNMSSLELGDSALYFCASSFLGQSTDTQYFGPGTRLTVL.